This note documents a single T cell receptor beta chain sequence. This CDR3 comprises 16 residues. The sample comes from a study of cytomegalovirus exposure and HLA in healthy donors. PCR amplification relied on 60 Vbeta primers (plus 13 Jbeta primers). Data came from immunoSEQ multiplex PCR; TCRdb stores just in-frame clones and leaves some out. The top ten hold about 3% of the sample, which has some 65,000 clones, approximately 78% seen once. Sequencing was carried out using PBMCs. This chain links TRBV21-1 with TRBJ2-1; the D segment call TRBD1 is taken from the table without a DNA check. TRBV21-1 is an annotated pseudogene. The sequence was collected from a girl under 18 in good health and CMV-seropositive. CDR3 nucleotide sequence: TGTGCCAGCAGCAAAGGCGGTCACAGGGGGCGGGGTGAGCAGTTCTTC. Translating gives CASSKGGHRGRGEQFF.